Sequencing of this T cell receptor beta chain was carried out in a study of blood T cells in healthy people across ages. With respect to this clonotype: The antigen is unknown.

A sample-barcoded 5' primer and a J-beta primer mix were used in a second PCR of roughly 6 to 11 cycles. Via MiXCR, TCRdb re-called the 5' RACE reads, giving one row per CDR3 protein. In the table there are about 970,000 distinct CDR3 sequences, approximately 50% of which are singletons. V was shortened by 4 bases and J by 12 bases, with 20 bases between the two germline ends. Germline assignment: CDR1 SGHRS and CDR2 YFSETQ. This CDR3 spans 13 amino acids. Study results and caveats: Estimated diversity across one million T cells was deemed an underestimate.

The gene calls are TRBV5-1 and TRBJ2-7; D may be TRBD1 or TRBD2 (5 bases each). Sequencing was performed on blood. The TCR sequence derives from a woman in her sixties or seventies in good health. As DNA, the CDR3 is TGCGCCAGCAGCCCCGGGACCTTAGAGATATCGTACTTC. Translated: CASSPGTLEISYF.